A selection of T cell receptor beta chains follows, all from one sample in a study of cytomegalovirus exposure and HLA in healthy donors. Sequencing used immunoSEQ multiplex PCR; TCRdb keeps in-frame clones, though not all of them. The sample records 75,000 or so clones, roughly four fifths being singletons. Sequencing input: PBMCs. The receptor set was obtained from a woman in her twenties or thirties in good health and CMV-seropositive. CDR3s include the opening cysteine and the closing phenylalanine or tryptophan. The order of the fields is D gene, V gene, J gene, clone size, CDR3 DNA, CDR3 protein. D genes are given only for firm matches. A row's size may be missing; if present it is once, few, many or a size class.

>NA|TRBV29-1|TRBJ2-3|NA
TGCAGCGACGGGAGCACAGATACGCAGTATTTT
CSDGSTDTQYF
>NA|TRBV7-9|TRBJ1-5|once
TGTGCCAGCAGCCCAGAGGTCAATCAGCCCCAGCATTTT
CASSPEVNQPQHF
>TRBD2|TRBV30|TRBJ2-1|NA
TGTGCCTGGAGTTACACCGGGACTAGTGCGCTCTTC
CAWSYTGTSALF
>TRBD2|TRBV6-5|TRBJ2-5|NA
TGTGCCAGCAGTTCTCTTAGCGGGCCCCAAGAGACCCAGTACTTC
CASSSLSGPQETQYF
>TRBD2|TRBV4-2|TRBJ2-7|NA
TGTGCCAGCAGCCAAGGGACTAGCGGGAGACGGGGGGAGCAGTACTTC
CASSQGTSGRRGEQYF
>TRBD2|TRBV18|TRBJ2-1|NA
TGTGCCAGTTCACCGGGACTAGGTATCAATGAGCAGTTCTTC
CASSPGLGINEQFF
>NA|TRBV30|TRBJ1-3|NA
TGTGCCTGGAGTGTCCATAGCTCTGGAAACACCATATATTTT
CAWSVHSSGNTIYF
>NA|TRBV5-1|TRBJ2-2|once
TGCGCCAGCAGCTTCCAGACCGGGGAGCTGTTTTTT
CASSFQTGELFF
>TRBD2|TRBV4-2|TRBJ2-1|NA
TGTGCCAGCAGCCAAGCCCCAACTTACAGCGGGAGAGGATACAATGAGCAGTTCTTC
CASSQAPTYSGRGYNEQFF
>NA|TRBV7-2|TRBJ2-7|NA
TGTGCCAGCAGCTTAGAGGGCAGGGTTAGCGAGCAGTACTTC
CASSLEGRVSEQYF
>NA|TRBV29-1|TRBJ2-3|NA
TGCAGCGCACCAGCGGAAAGCACAGATACGCAGTATTTT
CSAPAESTDTQYF
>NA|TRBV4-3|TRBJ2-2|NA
TGCGCCAGCAGCCAAGGAGCGGATAACACCGGGGAGCTGTTTTTT
CASSQGADNTGELFF
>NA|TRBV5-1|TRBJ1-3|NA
TGCGCCAGCAGCTTACCGGGGAAGACCATATATTTT
CASSLPGKTIYF
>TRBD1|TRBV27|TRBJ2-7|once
TGTGCCAGCAGTCCAGGGGGCGCAGGATCCTACGAGCAGTACTTC
CASSPGGAGSYEQYF
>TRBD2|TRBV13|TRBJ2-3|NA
TGTGCCAGCAGCATCGGACTAGCGGGAGATACGCAGTATTTT
CASSIGLAGDTQYF
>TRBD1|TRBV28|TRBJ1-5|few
TGTGCCAGCAGGGGACAGTATAGCAATCAGCCCCAGCATTTT
CASRGQYSNQPQHF
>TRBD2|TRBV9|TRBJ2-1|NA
TGTGCCAGCAGCGTATCGACTAGCGGAGTTTACAATGAGCAGTTCTTC
CASSVSTSGVYNEQFF
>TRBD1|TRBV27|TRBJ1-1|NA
TGTGCCAGCAGTTCAAAGGACAGGGGTGAGGCTTTCTTT
CASSSKDRGEAFF
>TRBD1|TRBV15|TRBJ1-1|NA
TGTGCCACCAGCACCGAGGGACAGGGTTCAAGCCTGGCTTTCTTT
CATSTEGQGSSLAFF
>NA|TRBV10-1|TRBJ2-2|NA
TGCGCCAGCACCAGGGCGGTAAACACCGGGGAGCTGTTTTTT
CASTRAVNTGELFF
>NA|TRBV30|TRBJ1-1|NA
TGTGCCTGGAGTGTTCAGGGGCCCGGAGCTTTCTTT
CAWSVQGPGAFF
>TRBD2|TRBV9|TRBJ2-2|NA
TGTGCCAGCAGCGAGCGGGAGGGCACCGGGGAGCTGTTTTTT
CASSEREGTGELFF
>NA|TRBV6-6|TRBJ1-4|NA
TGTGCCAGCACTCCCTTGGGGGCCGTGAATGAAAAACTGTTTTTT
CASTPLGAVNEKLFF
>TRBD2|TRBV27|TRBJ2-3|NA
TGTGCCGTATATAGCGGGAGAAACGCAGATACGCAGTATTTT
CAVYSGRNADTQYF
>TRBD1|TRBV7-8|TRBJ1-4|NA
TGTGCCAGCAGCTTCCCCGGGACAGGGAATGAAAAACTGTTTTTT
CASSFPGTGNEKLFF
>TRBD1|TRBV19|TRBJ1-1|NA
TGTGCCAGTAGAGCAGGGGGCACTGAAGCTTTCTTT
CASRAGGTEAFF
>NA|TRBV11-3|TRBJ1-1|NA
TGTGCCAGCAGCGCGGGGAACACTGAAGCTTTCTTT
CASSAGNTEAFF
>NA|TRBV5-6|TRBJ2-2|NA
TGTGCCAGCAGCTTGGGGGTCATCGGGAACATCGGGGAGCTGTTTTTT
CASSLGVIGNIGELFF
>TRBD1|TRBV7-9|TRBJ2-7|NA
TGTGCCAGCAGCCTGGACAGGGGCTACGAGCAGTACTTC
CASSLDRGYEQYF
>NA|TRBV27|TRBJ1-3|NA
TGTGCCAGCAGTTTCACAGGGTCGTACACCATATATTTT
CASSFTGSYTIYF
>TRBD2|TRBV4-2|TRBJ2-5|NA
TGTGCCAGCAGCCAAGTGATGTGGGGCGGGAGGGCCTTGGAAGAGACCCAGTACTTC
CASSQVMWGGRALEETQYF
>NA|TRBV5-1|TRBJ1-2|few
TGCGCCAGCAGCTCGACGCAATCAGGGGTTCGCTATGGCTACACCTTC
CASSSTQSGVRYGYTF
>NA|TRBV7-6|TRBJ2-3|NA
TGTGCCAGCAGAGGGACTGCAGATACGCAGTATTTT
CASRGTADTQYF
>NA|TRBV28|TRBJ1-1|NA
TGTGCCAGCAGGTGGAGGGCTAGGCACACTGAAGCTTTCTTT
CASRWRARHTEAFF
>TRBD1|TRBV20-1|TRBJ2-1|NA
TGCAGTGGATCAAGACAGGGTGAGCAGTTCTTC
CSGSRQGEQFF
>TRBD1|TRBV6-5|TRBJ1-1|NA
TGTGCCAGCAGGTACAGGGGGAACACTGAAGCTTTCTTT
CASRYRGNTEAFF
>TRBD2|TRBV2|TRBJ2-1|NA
TGTGCCAGCAGTGTGGAGCTAGCGGGAGGGCCGGGAAATGAGCAGTTCTTC
CASSVELAGGPGNEQFF
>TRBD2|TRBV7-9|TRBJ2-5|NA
TGTGCCACAAGGACTAGCGGGCAAGAGACCCAGTACTTC
CATRTSGQETQYF
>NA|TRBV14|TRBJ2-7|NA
TGTGCCAGCAGCCACGGTTACGAGCAGTACTTC
CASSHGYEQYF
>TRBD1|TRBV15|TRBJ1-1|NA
TGTGCCACCAGCAGAGAGCTGACAGGGCGGAATGGCACTGAAGCTTTCTTT
CATSRELTGRNGTEAFF
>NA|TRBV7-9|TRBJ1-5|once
TGTGCCAGCAGCATGTCTGGGGGCCAGCCCCAGCATTTT
CASSMSGGQPQHF
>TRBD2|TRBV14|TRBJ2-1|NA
TGTGCCAGCAGCCAACTAGCGGGATCCTACAATGAGCAGTTCTTC
CASSQLAGSYNEQFF
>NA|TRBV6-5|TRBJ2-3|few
TGTGCCAGCAGCCCCCCCCGGTACCATACGCAGTATTTT
CASSPPRYHTQYF
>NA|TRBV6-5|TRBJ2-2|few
TGTGCCAGCACGGAGGGGAGACCCACCGGGGAGCTGTTTTTT
CASTEGRPTGELFF